The 32 T cell receptor beta chains below were found in one sample sequenced in a study of blood T cells in healthy people across ages. The use of a sample-barcoded 5' primer and a J-beta primer mix characterized a second PCR of roughly 6 to 11 cycles. TCRdb analysed the 5' RACE reads with MiXCR anew, one entry per CDR3 protein. In the table there are 710,000 or so distinct CDR3 sequences, about 20% of which are singletons. What was sequenced was blood. The receptors were sampled from an older man in good health.

This clonotype occurred a few times. The final CDR3 position lacks the conserved phenylalanine or tryptophan, pointing to a likely read error. The chain joins TRBV10-3 to TRBJ2-5; D not certain. The germline V gene has CDR1 ENHRY and CDR2 SYGVKD. Trimming took 2 bases from V and 2 from J, leaving 9 bases between them. The length of the CDR3 is 14 residues. The CDR3 DNA is TGTGCCATCAGTGAGGGAGCGAGGCAAGAGACCCAGTACCTC. It codes for CAISEGARQETQYL.

This clonotype was seen a handful of times. The gene calls are TRBV7-2 and TRBJ1-2; D remains unclear. CDR1 SGHTA and CDR2 FQGNSA come from the germline V gene. The CDR3 loop spans 15 amino acids. V dropped 2 bases and J dropped 3 bases, with 13 bases sitting between them. CDR3 in DNA: TGTGCCAGCAGCTTAACTGGGATTAGGGACTATGGCTACACCTTC. The encoded protein is CASSLTGIRDYGYTF. The full variable domain, its missing parts supplied by reference TRBV7-2 and TRBJ1-2, is GAGVSQSPSNKVTEKGKDVELRCDPISGHTALYWYRQSLGQGLEFLIYFQGNSAPDKSGLPSDRFSAERTGGSVSTLTIQRTQQEDSAVYLCASSLTGIRDYGYTFGSGTRLTVV.

This clonotype was observed a handful of times. The V call is TRBV6-5, the J call TRBJ1-4; no definite D call. This CDR3 is built from 15 residues. CDR1 is MNHEY and CDR2 is SVGAGI in the germline V gene. The V end was cut by 2 bases, the J end by 0 bases, with 7 bases between. The CDR3 DNA reads as TGTGCCAGCAGTTACGATACAGCAACTAATGAAAAACTGTTTTTT. Amino acid sequence: CASSYDTATNEKLFF.

This clonotype was seen repeatedly, ten times or more. The rearrangement links TRBV7-9 to TRBJ2-1; D gene uncertain. Germline V gene lookup returns CDR1 SEHNR and CDR2 FQNEAQ (reference sequence). This CDR3 has 14 amino acids. V shed 1 base and J shed 5 bases, with 9 bases lying between them. CDR3 nucleotide sequence: TGTGCCAGCAGCTTAGGAGAGGTGGACAATGAGCAGTTCTTC. Its protein product is CASSLGEVDNEQFF.

This chain uses TRBV18 with TRBJ1-1, with D tentatively TRBD1 (5 bases). Trimming removed 4 bases at V and 6 bases at J, with 12 bases between. Germline CDR1 and CDR2: KGHSH and LQKENI. This CDR3 is 13 amino acids long. The DNA of the CDR3 is TGTGCCAGCTCACGGGACCGAGCCTCTGAAGCTTTCTTT. Its protein is CASSRDRASEAFF. The full variable domain, with the rest looked up from reference TRBV18 and TRBJ1-1, is NAGVMQNPRHLVRRRGQEARLRCSPMKGHSHVYWYRQLPEEGLKFMVYLQKENIIDESGMPKERFSAEFPKEGPSILRIQQVVRGDSAAYFCASSRDRASEAFFGQGTRLTVV.

This clonotype appeared once. This rearrangement joins TRBV20-1 to TRBJ2-1; 7 nucleotides line up with TRBD1. The CDR3 is 13 residues long. The germline V gene encodes CDR1 DFQATT and CDR2 SNEGSKA (reference sequence). V lost 5 bases, J lost 7 bases, and 8 bases stayed unmatched. The CDR3 sequence is CSAARGWENEQFF. CDR3 DNA sequence: TGCAGTGCTGCCAGGGGGTGGGAGAATGAGCAGTTCTTC.

This clonotype has only a few counts. The chain has TRBV12-3 or TRBV12-4 and TRBJ2-6, with D unresolved. The germline V and J ends were trimmed by 1 base and 0 bases, with 4 bases remaining between them. The CDR3 contains 15 residues. The CDR3 DNA is TGTGCCAGCAGTTTAGTCGTCTCTGGGGCCAACGTCCTGACTTTC. It translates to CASSLVVSGANVLTF.

The rearrangement joins TRBV12-3 or TRBV12-4 to TRBJ1-2; TRBD1 aligns across 11 bases. The CDR3 is made up of 15 amino acids. V was clipped by 0 bases and J by 8 bases; unmatched bases: 5. The CDR3 region has the DNA TGTGCCAGCAGTTTAGCTGGACAGGGGGCGCGAGGCTACACCTTC. Protein sequence: CASSLAGQGARGYTF.

This clonotype has a handful of counts. The J gene is TRBJ2-5, the V gene TRBV11-2; 9 nucleotides align to TRBD2. The V gene's germline CDR1 is SGHAT and CDR2 FQNNGV. The junction had 5 bases not matched to a gene; V was cut back by 0 bases and J by 9 bases. The CDR3 has 14 amino acids. CDR3 in DNA: TGTGCCAGCAGCTTAGAAGGCGGGGGGGCCTCCCAGTACTTC. Its protein product is CASSLEGGGASQYF.

In its sample, this clonotype was seen a few times. This chain links TRBV24-1 with TRBJ2-2; tentatively, D is TRBD1 (6 bases). Trimming left V 5 bases short and J 6 bases short, with 9 bases between. This CDR3 comprises 13 residues. Germline V CDR1 and CDR2: KGHDR, SFDVKD. The CDR3 DNA is TGTGCCACCAGTGTTGGGACACCCGGGGAGCTGTTTTTT. It is translated as CATSVGTPGELFF.

This clonotype was seen only a few times. The rearrangement joins TRBV5-1 to TRBJ2-2; D is unresolved. The CDR3 runs to 14 residues. The V end was cut by 1 base, the J end by 5 bases, with 9 bases between. CDR1 SGHRS and CDR2 YFSETQ come from the germline V gene. This CDR3 is CASSLTQLTGELFF. The CDR3 nucleotides read TGCGCCAGCAGCTTGACTCAGCTAACCGGGGAGCTGTTTTTT.

The CDR3 here is CASSPAGAINQPQHF. The CDR3 coding sequence is TGTGCCAGCAGCCCCGCCGGGGCTATCAATCAGCCCCAGCATTTT. V is TRBV7-9 and J is TRBJ1-5; D may be TRBD1 (5 bases). V dropped 5 bases and J dropped 3 bases, with 14 bases sitting between them. The CDR3 has 15 amino acids. Germline CDR1 and CDR2: SEHNR and FQNEAQ (reference sequence).

This rearrangement joins TRBV20-1 to TRBJ2-3, with D uncertain. CDR1 DFQATT and CDR2 SNEGSKA come from the germline V gene (reference sequence). Trimming took off 6 bases at V and 4 bases at J, with 11 bases between the two ends. The CDR3 runs to 12 residues. The CDR3 DNA is TGCAGTGCCACCCCGAGCGCAGATACGCAGTATTTT. This encodes CSATPSADTQYF.

J is TRBJ2-5 and V is TRBV6-6; D unresolved. The DNA end favors TRBJ2-7, so the J call may be wrong. Germline V gene sequence: CDR1 MNHNY, CDR2 SVGAGI (reference sequence). The CDR3 runs 14 residues. As DNA, the CDR3 is TGTGCCAGCAGTTACGTACGGCGGACCGACGAGCAGTACTTC. This encodes CASSYVRRTDEQYF.

This clonotype occurred a few times. The J gene is TRBJ2-1, the V gene TRBV7-3; D may match TRBD1 or TRBD2 (7 bases each). The CDR3 contains 15 residues. V was cut by 2 bases and J by 7 bases, with 15 bases left in between. CDR1 and CDR2 (germline): SGHTA, FQGTGA. The CDR3 region has the DNA TGTGCCAGCAGCTTAGGGAGGGGGCGCAAAAATGAGCAGTTCTTC. Protein sequence: CASSLGRGRKNEQFF.

This clonotype was seen a handful of times. The CDR3 region has the DNA TGTGCCAGCAGCTTAGGGTTAGGGGCTGAAGCTTTCTTT. Translation gives CASSLGLGAEAFF. The chain uses TRBV11-2 and TRBJ1-1; maybe TRBD1 (5 bases). The length of the CDR3 is 13 residues. The V and J ends lost 1 base and 6 bases respectively, with 9 bases between them. Germline V gene sequence: CDR1 SGHAT, CDR2 FQNNGV.

This clonotype was seen a few times. One end of the junction does not line up with germline, which may come from a read error. J is TRBJ2-7 and V is TRBV12-3 or TRBV12-4; 10 positions match TRBD2. The J call is uncertain, as TRBJ2-5 better fits the DNA end. This CDR3 is 15 amino acids long. CDR3 nucleotide sequence: TGTGCCAGCAGTCTAGCTAGCGGGAGTTTAAAGACCCAGTACTTC. The encoded protein is CASSLASGSLKTQYF.

This clonotype has just a few counts. V and J are TRBV12-3 or TRBV12-4 and TRBJ2-3; perhaps TRBD2 as D (6 bases). The V end was cut by 8 bases, the J end by 0 bases, with 18 bases between. The CDR3 is made up of 16 amino acids. This CDR3 reads CASGSLGGRSTDTQYF. The CDR3 region has the DNA TGTGCCAGCGGCTCTCTCGGGGGTCGTAGCACAGATACGCAGTATTTT.

The rearrangement links TRBV7-3 to TRBJ2-3; perhaps TRBD1 as D (5 bases). CDR1 is SGHTA and CDR2 is FQGTGA in the germline V gene. The CDR3 has 14 amino acids. V was pared by 0 bases and J by 4 bases, with 8 bases between. Here the CDR3 DNA reads TGTGCCAGCAGCTTAACGGTCAGGGCAGATACGCAGTATTTT. It translates to CASSLTVRADTQYF.

This chain uses TRBV9 with TRBJ1-1; D is ambiguous. V was clipped by 0 bases and J by 6 bases, with 6 bases between them. There are 12 residues in the CDR3. The V gene's germline CDR1 is SGDLS and CDR2 YYNGEE. Here the CDR3 reads CASSVAEAEAFF. CDR3 coding DNA: TGTGCCAGCAGCGTAGCGGAGGCTGAAGCTTTCTTT.

In its sample, this clonotype was seen a few times. The chain joins TRBV12-3 or TRBV12-4 to TRBJ2-3; D remains ambiguous. The CDR3 loop spans 14 amino acids. The ends were cut back, 7 bases at V and 0 bases at J, with 11 bases in the middle. The CDR3 here is CASKLGISTDTQYF. The CDR3 DNA is TGTGCCAGCAAATTGGGTATCAGCACAGATACGCAGTATTTT.

V and J are TRBV3-1 and TRBJ2-7, with unresolved D. CDR1 LGHDT and CDR2 YNNKEL come from the germline V gene (reference sequence). CDR3 length: 14 amino acids. The ends were cut back, 4 bases at V and 7 bases at J, with 17 bases in the middle. This chain's CDR3 is CASSRIGWSEEQYF. CDR3 bases: TGTGCCAGCAGCCGTATCGGCTGGTCTGAAGAGCAGTACTTC.

This clonotype showed up just a few times. The chain employs TRBV10-3 and TRBJ2-7; D gene unclear. CDR1 is ENHRY, CDR2 SYGVKD, per germline. Deletions cut 5 bases from V and 6 bases from J, with 14 bases between. The CDR3 length is 13 residues. As DNA, the CDR3 is TGTGCCATCAGTCGAGAGCAAATTGGCGAGCAGTACGTC. Translated: CAISREQIGEQYV.

V usage is TRBV28 and J usage is TRBJ2-1; 8 bases line up with TRBD2. The CDR3 extends over 15 amino acids. In germline, CDR1 is MDHEN, CDR2 SYDVKM. Germline trimming cut 2 bases from V and 7 bases from J; bases unmatched to any gene: 7. The CDR3 protein is CASSLMSGRINEQFF. The DNA for the CDR3 is TGTGCCAGCAGTTTAATGAGCGGGAGAATAAATGAGCAGTTCTTC.

V gene TRBV12-3 or TRBV12-4 combines with J gene TRBJ2-3, with 10 bases lining up with TRBD2. With 7 bases clipped from V and 4 bases from J, the junction kept 5 bases outside the gene matches. The CDR3 spans 14 residues. The chain's CDR3 is CASTKREGSDTQYF. The CDR3 region has the DNA TGTGCCAGCACCAAGCGGGAGGGGTCAGATACGCAGTATTTT.

This chain joins TRBV10-3 and TRBJ1-1; no firm D call. There are 15 residues in the CDR3. V lost 8 bases, J lost 3 bases, and 19 bases lay in between. CDR1 is ENHRY, CDR2 SYGVKD, per germline. CDR3 coding DNA: TGTGCCATCGCTAGGACCGCTGGACGCGACACTGAAGCTTTCTTT. It encodes CAIARTAGRDTEAFF.

The V and J genes are TRBV20-1 and TRBJ2-5; 7 nucleotides line up with TRBD1. Germline values: CDR1 DFQATT, CDR2 SNEGSKA (reference sequence). This CDR3 spans 13 amino acids. The trim removed 3 bases at V and 4 bases at J, leaving 5 bases unmatched. This chain's CDR3 is CSARTGTRETQYF. CDR3 coding DNA: TGCAGTGCTAGGACAGGGACAAGAGAGACCCAGTACTTC.

The J gene is TRBJ2-7, the V gene TRBV6-5; no clear D. The CDR3 sequence is 17 residues long. The germline V and J ends were trimmed by 0 bases and 4 bases, with 19 bases remaining between them. Germline loops: CDR1 MNHEY, CDR2 SVGAGI. The CDR3 region is CASSYSRRKVDPYEQYV. The CDR3 region has the DNA TGTGCCAGCAGTTACTCTCGACGCAAGGTTGACCCATACGAGCAGTACGTC.

This clonotype was recorded a few times. The chain carries TRBV20-1 and TRBJ1-1, with a weak D call TRBD1 (6 bases). With 6 bases removed from V and 1 base from J, the gap between germline ends came to 15 bases. Per germline, CDR1 DFQATT and CDR2 SNEGSKA (reference sequence). The CDR3 length is 14 residues. CDR3 in DNA: TGCAGTGCGTACAATTGGGGGGCGAACACTGAAGCTTTCTTT. This codes for CSAYNWGANTEAFF.

This clonotype appeared a few times. The genes are TRBV15 and TRBJ2-5; D gene ambiguous. Germline V lookup: CDR1 LNHNV, CDR2 YYDKDF (reference sequence). The CDR3 sequence is 11 residues long. V was clipped by 4 bases and J by 3 bases, with 3 bases between them. CDR3 coding DNA: TGTGCCACCAGCAACGAAGAGACCCAGTACTTC. Protein product: CATSNEETQYF.

This clonotype appeared many times. The genes are TRBV12-3 or TRBV12-4 and TRBJ2-7; TRBD1 agrees at 7 bases. V was pared by 8 bases and J by 3 bases, with 4 bases of the junction left unmatched. The CDR3 extends over 12 amino acids. The CDR3 loop reads CASGGQFYEQYF. CDR3 DNA: TGTGCCAGCGGGGGACAGTTCTACGAGCAGTACTTC.

Worth noting for this clonotype: Relative to the germline gene, one junction end is altered; a read error may explain this. This sequence joins TRBV11-2 and TRBJ2-1; D uncertain. The CDR3 is 15 residues long. Germline assignment: CDR1 SGHAT and CDR2 FQNNGV. In DNA form, the CDR3 reads TGTGCCAGCAGCCCCCCATGGGCCTCCTGCAATGAGCAGTTCTTC. It is translated as CASSPPWASCNEQFF.